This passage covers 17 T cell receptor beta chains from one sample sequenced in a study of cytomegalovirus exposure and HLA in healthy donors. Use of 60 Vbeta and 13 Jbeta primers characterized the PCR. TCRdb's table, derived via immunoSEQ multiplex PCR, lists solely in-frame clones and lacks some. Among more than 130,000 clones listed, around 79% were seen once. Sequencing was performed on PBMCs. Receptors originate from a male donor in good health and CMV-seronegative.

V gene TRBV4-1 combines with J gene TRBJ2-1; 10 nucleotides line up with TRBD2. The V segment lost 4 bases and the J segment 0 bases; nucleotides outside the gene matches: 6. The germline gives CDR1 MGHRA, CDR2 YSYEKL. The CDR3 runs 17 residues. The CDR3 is CASSPFSSGSSYNEQFF. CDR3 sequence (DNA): TGCGCCAGCAGCCCCTTTTCTAGCGGGAGCTCCTACAATGAGCAGTTCTTC.

CDR3: CASSPERGAGANVLTF. The DNA for the CDR3 is TGTGCCAGTAGTCCAGAGCGGGGGGCAGGGGCCAACGTCCTGACTTTC. The chain combines TRBV19 with TRBJ2-6; 9 positions agree with TRBD2. The V gene's germline CDR1 is LNHDA and CDR2 SQIVND (reference sequence). The junction had 6 bases not matched to a gene; V was cut back by 5 bases and J by 4 bases. The CDR3 runs 16 residues.

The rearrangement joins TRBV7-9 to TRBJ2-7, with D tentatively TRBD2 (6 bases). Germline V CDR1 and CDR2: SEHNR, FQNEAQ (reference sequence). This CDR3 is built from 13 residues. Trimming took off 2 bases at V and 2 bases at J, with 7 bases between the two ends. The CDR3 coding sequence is TGTGCCAGCAGCTTACGGGAGACCTACGAGCAGTACTTC. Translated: CASSLRETYEQYF.

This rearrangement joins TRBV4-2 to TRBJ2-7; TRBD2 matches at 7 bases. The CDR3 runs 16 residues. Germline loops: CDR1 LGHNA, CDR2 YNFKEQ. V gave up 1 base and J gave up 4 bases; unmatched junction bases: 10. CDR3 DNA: TGTGCCAGCAGCCAAGCATCTTCCAGCGGGACTTACGAGCAGTACTTC. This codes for CASSQASSSGTYEQYF.

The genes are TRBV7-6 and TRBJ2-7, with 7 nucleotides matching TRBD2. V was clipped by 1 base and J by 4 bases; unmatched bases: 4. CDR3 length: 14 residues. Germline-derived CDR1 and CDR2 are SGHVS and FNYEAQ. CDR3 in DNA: TGTGCCAGCAGCTTAGTCGGGGGGTCATACGAGCAGTACTTC. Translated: CASSLVGGSYEQYF.

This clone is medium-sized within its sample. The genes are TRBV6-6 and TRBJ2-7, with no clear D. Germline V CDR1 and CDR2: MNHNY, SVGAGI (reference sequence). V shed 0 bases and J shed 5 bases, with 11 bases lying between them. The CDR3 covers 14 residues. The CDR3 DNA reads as TGTGCCAGCAGTTACTCGATATCTCCTAACGAGCAGTACTTC. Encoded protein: CASSYSISPNEQYF.

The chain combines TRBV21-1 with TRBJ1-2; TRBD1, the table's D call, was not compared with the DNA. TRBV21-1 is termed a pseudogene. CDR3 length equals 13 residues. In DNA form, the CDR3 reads TGTGCCAGCAGGCCTGGGCGGAGGACAGAAAGTAAGTTC. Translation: CASRPGRRTESKF.

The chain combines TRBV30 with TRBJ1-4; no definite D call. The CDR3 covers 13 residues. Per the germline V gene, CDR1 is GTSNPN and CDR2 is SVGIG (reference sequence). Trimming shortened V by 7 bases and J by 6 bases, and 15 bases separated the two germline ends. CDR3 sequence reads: CASNTDTHEKLFF. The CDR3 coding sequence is TGTGCCTCGAACACAGATACTCATGAAAAACTGTTTTTT.

CDR3 residues: CASSLLRQVQSEAFF. The CDR3 DNA follows: TGCGCCAGCAGCTTACTAAGACAGGTTCAGTCTGAAGCTTTCTTT. The genes are TRBV5-1 and TRBJ1-1, with TRBD1 as a possible D gene (6 bases). Germline values: CDR1 SGHRS, CDR2 YFSETQ. Trimming pared 2 bases from V and 6 bases from J, leaving 17 bases between. The CDR3 runs 15 residues.

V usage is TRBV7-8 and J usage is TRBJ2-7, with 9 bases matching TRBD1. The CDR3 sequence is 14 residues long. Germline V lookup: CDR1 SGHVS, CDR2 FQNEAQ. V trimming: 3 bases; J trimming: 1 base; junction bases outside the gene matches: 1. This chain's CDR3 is CASSFGTGSYEQYF. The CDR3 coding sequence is TGTGCCAGCAGCTTCGGGACAGGGTCCTACGAGCAGTACTTC.

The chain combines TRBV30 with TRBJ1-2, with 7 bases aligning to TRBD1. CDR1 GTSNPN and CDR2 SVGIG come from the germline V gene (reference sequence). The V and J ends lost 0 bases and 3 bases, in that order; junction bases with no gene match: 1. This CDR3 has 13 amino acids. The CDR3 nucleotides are TGTGCCTGGAGTGTAACAGGGGACTATGGCTACACCTTC. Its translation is CAWSVTGDYGYTF.

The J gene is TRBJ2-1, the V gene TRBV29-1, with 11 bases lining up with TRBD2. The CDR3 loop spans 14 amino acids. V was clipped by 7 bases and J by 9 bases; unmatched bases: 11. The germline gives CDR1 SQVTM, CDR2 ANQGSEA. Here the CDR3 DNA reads TGCAGCGCAGGACTAGCGGGCAGAGAGGCTGAGCAGTTCTTC. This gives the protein CSAGLAGREAEQFF.

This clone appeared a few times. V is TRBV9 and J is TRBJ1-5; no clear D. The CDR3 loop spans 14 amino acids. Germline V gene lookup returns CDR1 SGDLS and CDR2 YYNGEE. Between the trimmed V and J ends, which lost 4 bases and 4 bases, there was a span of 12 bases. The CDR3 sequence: CASSSGRVNQPQHF. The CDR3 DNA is TGTGCCAGCAGCTCCGGCCGGGTTAATCAGCCCCAGCATTTT. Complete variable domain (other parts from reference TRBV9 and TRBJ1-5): DSGVTQTPKHLITATGQRVTLRCSPRSGDLSVYWYQQSLDQGLQFLIQYYNGEERAKGNILERFSAQQFPDLHSELNLSSLELGDSALYFCASSSGRVNQPQHFGDGTRLSIL.

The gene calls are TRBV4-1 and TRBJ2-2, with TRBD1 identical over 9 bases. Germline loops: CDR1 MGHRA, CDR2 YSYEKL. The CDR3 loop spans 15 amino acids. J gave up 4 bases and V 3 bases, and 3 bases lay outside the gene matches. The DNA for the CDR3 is TGCGCCAGCAGCCAGGGACAGGGCGGCACCGGGGAGCTGTTTTTT. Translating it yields CASSQGQGGTGELFF.

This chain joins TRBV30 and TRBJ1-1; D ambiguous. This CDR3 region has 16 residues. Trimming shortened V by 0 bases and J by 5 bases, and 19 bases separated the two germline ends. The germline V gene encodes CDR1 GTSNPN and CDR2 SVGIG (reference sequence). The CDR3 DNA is TGTGCCTGGAGTGTATTCTGGGCAAAGACGGGGACTGAAGCTTTCTTT. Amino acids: CAWSVFWAKTGTEAFF.

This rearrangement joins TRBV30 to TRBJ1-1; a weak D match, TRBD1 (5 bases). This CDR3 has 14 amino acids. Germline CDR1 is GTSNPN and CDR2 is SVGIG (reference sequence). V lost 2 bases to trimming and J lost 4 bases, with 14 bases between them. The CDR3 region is CAWSFQSGGTEAFF. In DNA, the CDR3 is TGTGCCTGGAGTTTTCAGTCGGGGGGCACTGAAGCTTTCTTT.

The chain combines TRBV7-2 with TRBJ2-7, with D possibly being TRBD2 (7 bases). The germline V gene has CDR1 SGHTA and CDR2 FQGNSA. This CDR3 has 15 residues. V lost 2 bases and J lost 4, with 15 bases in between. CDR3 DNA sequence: TGTGCCAGCAGCTTATCCCGGGGGGCCCTATACGAGCAGTACTTC. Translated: CASSLSRGALYEQYF. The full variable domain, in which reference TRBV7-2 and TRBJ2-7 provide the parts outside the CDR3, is GAGVSQSPSNKVTEKGKDVELRCDPISGHTALYWYRQSLGQGLEFLIYFQGNSAPDKSGLPSDRFSAERTGGSVSTLTIQRTQQEDSAVYLCASSLSRGALYEQYFGPGTRLTVT.